One T cell receptor beta chain is described in this entry. The data originate from a study of shared clonotypes between healthy human individuals. For each subset, genomic DNA was distributed in equal portions over several immunoSEQ plates. Method: immunoSEQ multiplex PCR; TCRdb's copy keeps in-frame clones and lacks some. In the table there are about 2 million clones, around 95% of which are singletons. The germline V and J ends were trimmed by 4 bases and 1 base, with 14 bases remaining between them. The CDR3 has 16 residues. The germline gives CDR1 MNHNY, CDR2 SVGAGI (reference sequence). This sequence was found in a man between 18 and 29 years old in good health. The specimen sequenced was naive CD4+ T cells sorted from blood. Subset defined: CD45RA+ positively selected. The chain couples TRBV6-6 to TRBJ1-5; D not resolved. CDR3 in amino acids: CASSSQSATSNQPQHF. CDR3 nucleotides: TGTGCCAGCAGTTCGCAGTCAGCGACAAGCAATCAGCCCCAGCATTTT.